The 26 T cell receptor beta chains presented below share a single source sample, sequenced in a study of cytomegalovirus exposure and HLA in healthy donors. PCR involved 60 Vbeta and 13 Jbeta primers. The repertoire was sequenced with immunoSEQ multiplex PCR; TCRdb's copy has only in-frame clones and lacks some. Among some 170,000 clones listed, roughly 82% were seen once. The sample was PBMCs. These TCRs come from a girl aged 10 to 17 in good health and CMV-seropositive.

The chain uses TRBV5-1 and TRBJ1-1; D unclear. The germline V gene encodes CDR1 SGHRS and CDR2 YFSETQ. The ends were cut back, 5 bases at V and 3 bases at J, with 14 bases in the middle. The CDR3 length is 14 residues. This chain's CDR3 is CASSSVPRDTEAFF. CDR3 nucleotides: TGCGCCAGCAGTTCCGTCCCGAGGGACACTGAAGCTTTCTTT.

This clone appeared once. The chain employs TRBV9 and TRBJ1-1, with 8 nucleotides matching TRBD1. The CDR3 consists of 13 residues. V was pared by 5 bases and J by 5 bases, with 5 bases of the junction left unmatched. Per the germline V gene, CDR1 is SGDLS and CDR2 is YYNGEE. CDR3 amino acids: CASSAGTGTEAFF. For the CDR3, the DNA is TGTGCCAGCAGTGCAGGGACAGGTACTGAAGCTTTCTTT.

This clone was recorded a few times. The gene calls are TRBV4-3 and TRBJ2-2, with a weak D call TRBD2 (5 bases). The CDR3 loop spans 16 amino acids. CDR1 and CDR2 from the germline V gene are LGHNA and YSLEER. Trimming cost V 0 bases and J 3 bases, with 11 bases left between them. The CDR3 bases are TGCGCCAGCAGCCAAGATATAGGACTGTACACCGGGGAGCTGTTTTTT. Its protein product is CASSQDIGLYTGELFF.

This clone was seen only once. A junction boundary mismatches the germline segment, possibly from a read error. The J gene is TRBJ1-4, the V gene TRBV10-3, with D perhaps matching TRBD1 (5 bases). The CDR3 loop spans 9 amino acids. Germline loops: CDR1 ENHRY, CDR2 SYGVKD. CDR3 in DNA: TGTGCCAGAACACCGGGGGAGGAATTT. Translation gives CARTPGEEF.

This chain joins TRBV5-1 and TRBJ1-4; D is uncertain. The germline V gene has CDR1 SGHRS and CDR2 YFSETQ. CDR3 length equals 13 residues. The germline V and J ends were trimmed by 0 bases and 4 bases, with 4 bases remaining between them. This chain's CDR3 is CASSLALNEKLFF. CDR3 sequence (DNA): TGCGCCAGCAGCTTGGCCCTTAATGAAAAACTGTTTTTT.

This clone was recorded once. The J gene is TRBJ2-3, the V gene TRBV28; maybe TRBD2 (6 bases). Trimming took 1 base from V and 5 from J, leaving 25 bases between them. Per the germline V gene, CDR1 is MDHEN and CDR2 is SYDVKM. The CDR3 length is 19 residues. Written as DNA, the CDR3 is TGTGCCAGCAGTTTATCACCCCGGTTTGAGCGGGTCTTGGGAGATACGCAGTATTTT. It specifies CASSLSPRFERVLGDTQYF.

V gene TRBV7-2 combines with J gene TRBJ2-7; no reliable D call. This CDR3 is 11 amino acids long. In germline, CDR1 is SGHTA, CDR2 FQGNSA. Trimming shortened V by 4 bases and J by 4 bases, and 5 bases separated the two germline ends. CDR3 DNA: TGTGCCAGCAGCTCCGCGTACGAGCAGTACTTC. As protein: CASSSAYEQYF.

The V gene is TRBV7-9, the J gene TRBJ2-7, with 8 positions matching TRBD2. CDR3 length equals 15 residues. In germline, CDR1 is SEHNR, CDR2 FQNEAQ (reference sequence). J lost 0 bases, V lost 3 bases, and 4 bases had no gene match. CDR3 sequence: CASSFSTSGSYEQYF. The CDR3 DNA follows: TGTGCCAGCAGCTTTTCTACTAGCGGCTCCTACGAGCAGTACTTC.

Here the CDR3 reads CASSGDQAPQHF. The CDR3 DNA sequence: TGTGCCAGCAGTGGAGACCAGGCGCCCCAGCATTTT. This chain joins TRBV2 and TRBJ1-5; D is ambiguous. Germline CDR1 and CDR2: SNHLY and FYNNEI. Between the trimmed V and J ends, which lost 4 bases and 9 bases, there was a span of 10 bases. CDR3 length equals 12 residues.

The rearrangement joins TRBV2 to TRBJ1-2, with TRBD1 matching over 12 bases. The CDR3 spans 14 residues. With V trimmed by 3 bases and J by 8 bases, 4 bases remained unmatched. Germline V CDR1 and CDR2: SNHLY, FYNNEI. The CDR3 region is CASSEGQGAEGYTF. In nucleotides, the CDR3 is TGTGCCAGCAGTGAGGGACAGGGGGCAGAAGGCTACACCTTC. Together with reference TRBV2 and TRBJ1-2, the CDR3 gives the full variable domain: EPEVTQTPSHQVTQMGQEVILRCVPISNHLYFYWYRQILGQKVEFLVSFYNNEISEKSEIFDDQFSVERPDGSNFTLKIRSTKLEDSAMYFCASSEGQGAEGYTFGSGTRLTVV.

The chain recombines TRBV28 with TRBJ1-1; 9 positions match TRBD1. CDR1 is MDHEN, CDR2 SYDVKM, per germline. The trim removed 4 bases at V and 0 bases at J, leaving 12 bases unmatched. This CDR3 has 18 amino acids. CDR3 nucleotide sequence: TGTGCCAGCAGTTACTTATTCTCGACAGGGGGAGTGAACACTGAAGCTTTCTTT. It translates to CASSYLFSTGGVNTEAFF.

This clone has just one count. This sequence joins TRBV7-8 and TRBJ1-3, with D maybe TRBD1 (5 bases). V was trimmed by 5 bases and J by 4 bases, leaving 12 bases between them. CDR3 length: 14 amino acids. Germline CDR1 and CDR2: SGHVS and FQNEAQ. The DNA of the CDR3 is TGTGCCAGCAGCAAAAGGGGAGGCGGAAACACCATATATTTT. It codes for CASSKRGGGNTIYF.

CDR3 loop: CASSFGTGAEINTGELFF. The CDR3 nucleotides read TGCGCCAGCAGCTTTGGAACCGGAGCGGAAATTAACACCGGGGAGCTGTTTTTT. The chain joins TRBV5-1 to TRBJ2-2, with D maybe TRBD2 (5 bases). The germline CDR1 and CDR2 sequences are SGHRS and YFSETQ. Trimming pared 2 bases from V and 2 bases from J, leaving 19 bases between. This CDR3 is 18 amino acids long.

The chain couples TRBV7-3 to TRBJ2-5, with 8 positions matching TRBD1. CDR1 is SGHTA, CDR2 FQGTGA, per germline. The CDR3 has 15 amino acids. V lost 4 bases, J lost 4 bases, and 8 bases stayed unmatched. Here the CDR3 DNA reads TGTGCCAGCAGCTGGACAGGGTCGACCGGAGAGACCCAGTACTTC. Amino acid sequence: CASSWTGSTGETQYF. Together with reference TRBV7-3 and TRBJ2-5, the CDR3 gives the full variable domain: GAGVSQTPSNKVTEKGKYVELRCDPISGHTALYWYRQSLGQGPEFLIYFQGTGAADDSGLPNDRFFAVRPEGSVSTLKIQRTERGDSAVYLCASSWTGSTGETQYFGPGTRLLVL.

The gene calls are TRBV10-3 and TRBJ1-1, with D uncertain. The CDR3 sequence is 14 residues long. The germline V and J ends were trimmed by 0 bases and 2 bases, with 7 bases remaining between them. Germline-derived CDR1 and CDR2 are ENHRY and SYGVKD. This chain's CDR3 is CAISESGDNTEAFF. CDR3 sequence (DNA): TGTGCCATCAGTGAGTCCGGGGATAACACTGAAGCTTTCTTT.

This clone occurred a few times. This sequence joins TRBV10-3 and TRBJ2-5, with 8 bases aligning to TRBD1. The CDR3 extends over 16 amino acids. Germline loops: CDR1 ENHRY, CDR2 SYGVKD. The ends lost 3 bases at V and 2 bases at J; junction bases unmatched: 8. The CDR3, as DNA: TGTGCCATCAGTGAAGGAGGACAGGGTTGGCAAGAGACCCAGTACTTC. This sequence encodes CAISEGGQGWQETQYF.

This chain connects TRBV7-9 to TRBJ2-5, with 7 bases lining up with TRBD1. The CDR3 is 15 residues long. The V gene's germline CDR1 is SEHNR and CDR2 FQNEAQ (reference sequence). The trim removed 5 bases at V and 3 bases at J, leaving 9 bases unmatched. CDR3 sequence (DNA): TGTGCCAGCAGCACCCCTCTGACAGGGAAAGAGACCCAGTACTTC. Protein: CASSTPLTGKETQYF.

The rearrangement links TRBV6-5 to TRBJ2-7; 7 bases align to TRBD2. This CDR3 comprises 15 residues. Trimming cost V 2 bases and J 4 bases; bases outside gene matches: 8. In germline, CDR1 is MNHEY, CDR2 SVGAGI. CDR3 bases: TGTGCCAGCAGTTACCTCGGGACCGGGGGGTACGAGCAGTACTTC. Translating it yields CASSYLGTGGYEQYF.

This clone was picked up a small number of times. The DNA of the CDR3 is TGTGCCAGCAGCGGGTGGGCAGCCGGTAACACTGAAGCTTTCTTT. This codes for CASSGWAAGNTEAFF. The chain recombines TRBV7-3 with TRBJ1-1; no firm D call. Germline V CDR1 and CDR2: SGHTA, FQGTGA. The CDR3 sequence is 15 residues long. V dropped 5 bases and J dropped 2 bases, with 15 bases sitting between them.

This chain uses TRBV7-9 with TRBJ2-3, with D tentatively TRBD2 (5 bases). Trimming left V 1 base short and J 2 bases short, with 10 bases between. This CDR3 is built from 15 residues. Per the germline V gene, CDR1 is SEHNR and CDR2 is FQNEAQ (reference sequence). The CDR3 region has the DNA TGTGCCAGCAGCTTAGTGGGAGATTCCACAGATACGCAGTATTTT. Translating it yields CASSLVGDSTDTQYF.

This clone was counted a single time. This sample includes further DNA sequences coding for the same CDR3. The rearrangement joins TRBV18 to TRBJ2-2; D possibly corresponds to TRBD1 (6 bases). This CDR3 is built from 15 residues. Looked up from germline, CDR1 is KGHSH and CDR2 is LQKENI. V lost 6 bases and J lost 0, with 11 bases in between. CDR3 nucleotide sequence: TGTGCCAGCTCGCCGAGGACAGCGAACACCGGGGAGCTGTTTTTT. It is translated as CASSPRTANTGELFF.

The chain has TRBV5-4 and TRBJ2-1; a possible D gene is TRBD1 (6 bases). Trimming cost V 4 bases and J 4 bases, with 12 bases left between them. Germline CDR1 and CDR2: SGHNT and YYREEE (reference sequence). The CDR3 runs to 14 residues. This chain's CDR3 is CASSPRTGYNEQFF. Written as DNA, the CDR3 is TGTGCCAGCAGCCCAAGAACAGGGTACAATGAGCAGTTCTTC.

The chain recombines TRBV9 with TRBJ2-7, with TRBD1 matching over 9 bases. Germline CDR1 is SGDLS and CDR2 is YYNGEE. The junction had 7 bases not matched to a gene; V was cut back by 0 bases and J by 6 bases. The CDR3 loop spans 15 amino acids. In DNA form, the CDR3 reads TGTGCCAGCAGCGTAGCTGGGGGACAGGGAGGCGAGCAGTACTTC. This encodes CASSVAGGQGGEQYF.

The gene calls are TRBV5-8 and TRBJ2-2; no definite D call. CDR3 length: 14 residues. Germline CDR1 SGHTS, CDR2 YDEGEE. V lost 2 bases to trimming and J lost 4 bases, with 9 bases between them. The DNA of the CDR3 is TGTGCCAGCAGCTTTTTACTTAGCACCGGGGAGCTGTTTTTT. It specifies CASSFLLSTGELFF.

The J gene is TRBJ1-5, the V gene TRBV27, with 11 bases matching TRBD1. This CDR3 is built from 14 residues. Germline V gene sequence: CDR1 MNHEY, CDR2 SMNVEV (reference sequence). With V trimmed by 6 bases and J by 7 bases, 5 bases remained unmatched. CDR3 nucleotide sequence: TGTGCCAGCAGCTGGACAGGGGGCGGGCAGCCCCAGCATTTT. Protein product: CASSWTGGGQPQHF.

The chain links TRBV11-3 to TRBJ1-2, with 8 bases aligning to TRBD1. The CDR3 covers 14 residues. Germline-derived CDR1 and CDR2 are SGHNT and YENEEA. With 5 bases clipped from V and 8 bases from J, the junction kept 10 bases outside the gene matches. The CDR3 protein is CASSTRRTGLGYTF. For the CDR3, the DNA is TGTGCCAGCAGCACCCGACGGACAGGGTTAGGCTACACCTTC.